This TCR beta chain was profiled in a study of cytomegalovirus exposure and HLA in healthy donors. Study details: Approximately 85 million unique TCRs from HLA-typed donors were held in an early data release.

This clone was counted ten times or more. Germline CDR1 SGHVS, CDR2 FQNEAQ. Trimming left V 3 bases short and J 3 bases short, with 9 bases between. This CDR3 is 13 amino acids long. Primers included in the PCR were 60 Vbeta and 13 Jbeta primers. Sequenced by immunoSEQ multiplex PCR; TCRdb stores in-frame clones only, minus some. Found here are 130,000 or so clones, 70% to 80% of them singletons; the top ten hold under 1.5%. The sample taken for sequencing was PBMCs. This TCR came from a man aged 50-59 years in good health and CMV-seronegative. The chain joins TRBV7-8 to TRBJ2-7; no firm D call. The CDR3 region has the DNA TGTGCCAGCAGCTTGCGTCTTAGCTACGAGCAGTACTTC. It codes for CASSLRLSYEQYF.